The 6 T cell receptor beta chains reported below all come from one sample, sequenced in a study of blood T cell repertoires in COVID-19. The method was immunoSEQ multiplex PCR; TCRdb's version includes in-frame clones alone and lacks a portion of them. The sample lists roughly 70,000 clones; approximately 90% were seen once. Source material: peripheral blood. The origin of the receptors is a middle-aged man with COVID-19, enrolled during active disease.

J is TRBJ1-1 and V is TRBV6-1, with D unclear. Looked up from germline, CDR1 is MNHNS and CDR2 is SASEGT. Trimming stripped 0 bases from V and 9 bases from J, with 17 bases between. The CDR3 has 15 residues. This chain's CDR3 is CASSEAELIPSQAFF. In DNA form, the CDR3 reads TGTGCCAGCAGTGAAGCGGAGTTAATCCCGTCCCAAGCTTTCTTT.

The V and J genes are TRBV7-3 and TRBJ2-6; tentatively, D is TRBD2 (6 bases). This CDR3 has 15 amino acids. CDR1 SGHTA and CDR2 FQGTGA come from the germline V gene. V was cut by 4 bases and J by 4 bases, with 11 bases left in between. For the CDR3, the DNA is TGTGCCAGCAGCTCGGAGGGAGCAGGGGCCAACGTCCTGACTTTC. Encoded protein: CASSSEGAGANVLTF.

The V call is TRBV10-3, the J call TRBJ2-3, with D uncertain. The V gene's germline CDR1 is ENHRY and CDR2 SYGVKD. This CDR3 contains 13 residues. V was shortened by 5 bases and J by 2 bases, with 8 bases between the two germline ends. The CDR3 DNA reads TGTGCCATCAGTACTGACTCCACAGATACGCAGTATTTT. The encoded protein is CAISTDSTDTQYF.

CDR3: CASSPSGTWSGELFF. For the CDR3, the DNA is TGTGCCAGCTCACCATCGGGAACGTGGTCCGGGGAGCTGTTTTTT. The rearrangement uses TRBV18 and TRBJ2-2; TRBD2 is a possible D gene (5 bases). Between the trimmed V and J ends, which lost 2 bases and 6 bases, there was a span of 13 bases. The CDR3 spans 15 residues. Germline loops: CDR1 KGHSH, CDR2 LQKENI.

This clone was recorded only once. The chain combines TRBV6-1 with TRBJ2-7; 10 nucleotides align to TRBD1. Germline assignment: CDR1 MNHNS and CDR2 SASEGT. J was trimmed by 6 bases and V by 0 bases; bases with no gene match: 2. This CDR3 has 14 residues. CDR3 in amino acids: CASSEAWDRGEQYV. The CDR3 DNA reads TGTGCCAGCAGTGAAGCTTGGGACAGGGGCGAGCAGTACGTC.

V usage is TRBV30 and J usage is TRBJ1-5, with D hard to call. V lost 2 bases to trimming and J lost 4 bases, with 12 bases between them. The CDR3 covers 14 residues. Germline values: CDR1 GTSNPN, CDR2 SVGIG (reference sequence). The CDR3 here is CAWSTGSGNQPQHF. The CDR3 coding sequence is TGTGCCTGGAGTACGGGCTCGGGGAATCAGCCCCAGCATTTT. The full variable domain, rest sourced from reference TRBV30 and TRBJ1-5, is SQTIHQWPATLVQPVGSPLSLECTVEGTSNPNLYWYRQAAGRGLQLLFYSVGIGQISSEVPQNLSASRPQDRQFILSSKKLLLSDSGFYLCAWSTGSGNQPQHFGDGTRLSIL.